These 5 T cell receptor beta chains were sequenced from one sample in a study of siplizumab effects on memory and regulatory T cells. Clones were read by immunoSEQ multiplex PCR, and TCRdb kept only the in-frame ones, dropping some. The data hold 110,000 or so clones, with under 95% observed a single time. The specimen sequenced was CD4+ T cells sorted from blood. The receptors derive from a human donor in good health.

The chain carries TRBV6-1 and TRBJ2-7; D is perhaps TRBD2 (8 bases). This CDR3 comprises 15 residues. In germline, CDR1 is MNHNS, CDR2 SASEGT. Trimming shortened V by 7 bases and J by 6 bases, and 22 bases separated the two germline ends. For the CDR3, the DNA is TGTGCCAGCACCCTAAGGGGGCGGGAGGCTCTCGAGCAGTACTTC. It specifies CASTLRGREALEQYF.

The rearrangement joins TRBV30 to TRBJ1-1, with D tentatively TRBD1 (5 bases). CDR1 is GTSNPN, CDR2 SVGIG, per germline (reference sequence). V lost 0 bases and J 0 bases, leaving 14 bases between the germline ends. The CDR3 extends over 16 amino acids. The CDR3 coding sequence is TGTGCCTGGAGTGTACTAGAAGGACACTTGAACACTGAAGCTTTCTTT. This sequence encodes CAWSVLEGHLNTEAFF.

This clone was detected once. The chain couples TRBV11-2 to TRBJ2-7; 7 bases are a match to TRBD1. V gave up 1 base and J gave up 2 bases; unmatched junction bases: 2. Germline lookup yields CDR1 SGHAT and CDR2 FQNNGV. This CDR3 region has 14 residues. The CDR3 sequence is CASSLAGGPYEQYF. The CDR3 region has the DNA TGTGCCAGCAGCTTAGCAGGGGGACCCTACGAGCAGTACTTC.

CDR3 residues: CASSFIGLNEQFF. CDR3 in DNA: TGTGCCAGCAGTTTCATTGGGCTCAATGAGCAGTTCTTC. The V and J genes are TRBV7-2 and TRBJ2-1; D gene ambiguous. Germline lookup yields CDR1 SGHTA and CDR2 FQGNSA. V was pared by 6 bases and J by 6 bases, with 12 bases between. The CDR3 length is 13 residues.

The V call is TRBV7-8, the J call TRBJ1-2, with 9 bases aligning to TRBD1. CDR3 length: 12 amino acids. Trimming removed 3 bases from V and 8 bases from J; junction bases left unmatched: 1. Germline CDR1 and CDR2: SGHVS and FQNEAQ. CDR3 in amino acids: CASSFTGGGYTF. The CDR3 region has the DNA TGTGCCAGCAGCTTTACAGGGGGCGGCTACACCTTC.